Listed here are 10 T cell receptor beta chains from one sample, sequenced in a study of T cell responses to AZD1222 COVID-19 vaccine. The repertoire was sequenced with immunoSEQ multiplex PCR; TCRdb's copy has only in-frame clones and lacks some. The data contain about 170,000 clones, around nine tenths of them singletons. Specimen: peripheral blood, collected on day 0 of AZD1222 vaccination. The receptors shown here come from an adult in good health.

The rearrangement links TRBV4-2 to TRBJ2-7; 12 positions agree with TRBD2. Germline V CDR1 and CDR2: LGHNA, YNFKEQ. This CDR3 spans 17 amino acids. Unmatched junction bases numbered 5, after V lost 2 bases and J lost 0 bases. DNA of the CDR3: TGTGCCAGCAGCCAATACAGGACTAGCGGGACCTCCTACGAGCAGTACTTC. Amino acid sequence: CASSQYRTSGTSYEQYF.

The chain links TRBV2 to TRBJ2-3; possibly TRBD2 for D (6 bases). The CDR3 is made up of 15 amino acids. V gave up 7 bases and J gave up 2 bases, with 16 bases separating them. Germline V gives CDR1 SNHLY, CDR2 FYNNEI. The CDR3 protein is CASIGSGLYTDTQYF. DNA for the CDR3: TGTGCCAGCATCGGGAGCGGCCTGTACACAGATACGCAGTATTTT.

The CDR3 loop is CASSEQSPGVNQPQHF. The CDR3 bases are TGTGCCAGCAGTGAGCAAAGCCCCGGGGTCAATCAGCCCCAGCATTTT. J is TRBJ1-5 and V is TRBV6-1; D gene uncertain. Germline V gene lookup returns CDR1 MNHNS and CDR2 SASEGT. The CDR3 is made up of 16 amino acids. V lost 3 bases to trimming and J lost 3 bases, with 15 bases between them.

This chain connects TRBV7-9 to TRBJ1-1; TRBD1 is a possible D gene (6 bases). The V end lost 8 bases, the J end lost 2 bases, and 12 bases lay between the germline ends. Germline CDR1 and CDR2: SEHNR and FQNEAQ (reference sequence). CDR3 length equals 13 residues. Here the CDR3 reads CASAPGANTEAFF. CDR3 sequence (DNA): TGTGCCAGCGCTCCGGGGGCTAACACTGAAGCTTTCTTT.

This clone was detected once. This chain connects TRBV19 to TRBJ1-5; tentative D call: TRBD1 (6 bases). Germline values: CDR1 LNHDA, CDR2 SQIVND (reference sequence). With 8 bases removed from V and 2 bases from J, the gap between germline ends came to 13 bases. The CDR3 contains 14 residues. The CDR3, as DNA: TGTGCCAGTCACGACAGGCATGGCAATCAGCCCCAGCATTTT. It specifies CASHDRHGNQPQHF.

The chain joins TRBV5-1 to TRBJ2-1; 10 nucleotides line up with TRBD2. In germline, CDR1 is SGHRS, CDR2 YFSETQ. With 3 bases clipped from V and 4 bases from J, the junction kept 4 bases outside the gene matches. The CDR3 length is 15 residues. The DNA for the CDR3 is TGCGCCAGCAGCTCGGGGGGACTAGCGTACAATGAGCAGTTCTTC. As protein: CASSSGGLAYNEQFF.

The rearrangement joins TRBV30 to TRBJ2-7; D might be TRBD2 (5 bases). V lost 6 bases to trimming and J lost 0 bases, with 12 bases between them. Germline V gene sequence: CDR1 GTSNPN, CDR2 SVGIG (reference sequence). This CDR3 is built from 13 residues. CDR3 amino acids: CACGRDNSYEQYF. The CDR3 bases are TGTGCCTGTGGCCGGGATAACTCCTACGAGCAGTACTTC. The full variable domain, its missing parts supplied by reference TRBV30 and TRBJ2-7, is SQTIHQWPATLVQPVGSPLSLECTVEGTSNPNLYWYRQAAGRGLQLLFYSVGIGQISSEVPQNLSASRPQDRQFILSSKKLLLSDSGFYLCACGRDNSYEQYFGPGTRLTVT.

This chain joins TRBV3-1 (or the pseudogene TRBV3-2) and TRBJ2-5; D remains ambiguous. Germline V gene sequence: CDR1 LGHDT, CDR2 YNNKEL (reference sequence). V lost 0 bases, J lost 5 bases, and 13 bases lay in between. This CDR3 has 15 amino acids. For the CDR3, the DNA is TGTGCCAGCAGCCAAGAGGCCCAGGCACAGGAGACCCAGTACTTC. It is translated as CASSQEAQAQETQYF.

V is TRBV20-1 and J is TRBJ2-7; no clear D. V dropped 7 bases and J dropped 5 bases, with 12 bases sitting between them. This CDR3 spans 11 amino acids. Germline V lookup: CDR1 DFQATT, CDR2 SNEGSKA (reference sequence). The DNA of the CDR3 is TGCAGTGGTGAGTCGGCCCACGAGCAGTACTTC. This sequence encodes CSGESAHEQYF.

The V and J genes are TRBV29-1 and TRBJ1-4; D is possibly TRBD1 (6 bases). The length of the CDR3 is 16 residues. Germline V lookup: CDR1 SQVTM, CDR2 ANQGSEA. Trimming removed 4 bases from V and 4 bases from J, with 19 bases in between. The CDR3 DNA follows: TGCAGCGTTGCCGGGTTCAGGGGCGAGGGTAATGAAAAACTGTTTTTT. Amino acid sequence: CSVAGFRGEGNEKLFF.